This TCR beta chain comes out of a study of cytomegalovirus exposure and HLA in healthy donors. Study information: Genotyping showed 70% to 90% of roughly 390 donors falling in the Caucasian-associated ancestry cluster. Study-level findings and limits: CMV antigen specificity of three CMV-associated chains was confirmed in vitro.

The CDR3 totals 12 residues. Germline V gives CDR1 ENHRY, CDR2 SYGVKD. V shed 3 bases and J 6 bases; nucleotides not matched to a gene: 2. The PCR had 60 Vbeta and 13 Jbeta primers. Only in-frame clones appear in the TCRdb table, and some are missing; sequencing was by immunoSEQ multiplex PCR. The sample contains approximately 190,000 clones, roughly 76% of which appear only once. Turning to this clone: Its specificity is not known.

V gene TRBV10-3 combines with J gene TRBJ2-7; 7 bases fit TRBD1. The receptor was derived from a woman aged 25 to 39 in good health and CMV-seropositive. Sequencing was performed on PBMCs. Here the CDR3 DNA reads TGTGCCATCAGTGAAGGGGGCTTCGAGCAGTACTTC. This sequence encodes CAISEGGFEQYF.